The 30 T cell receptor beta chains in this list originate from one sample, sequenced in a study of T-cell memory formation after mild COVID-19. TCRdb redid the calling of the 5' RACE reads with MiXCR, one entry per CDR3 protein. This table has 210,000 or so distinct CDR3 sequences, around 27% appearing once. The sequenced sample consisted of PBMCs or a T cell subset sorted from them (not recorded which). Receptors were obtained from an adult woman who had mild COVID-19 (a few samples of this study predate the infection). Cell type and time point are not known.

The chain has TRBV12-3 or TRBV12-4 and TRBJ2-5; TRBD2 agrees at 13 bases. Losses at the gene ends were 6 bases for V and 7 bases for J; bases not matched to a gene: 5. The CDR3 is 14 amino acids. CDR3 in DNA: TGTGCCAGCAGAAGACTAGCGGGGGGTGGGACCCAGTACTTC. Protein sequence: CASRRLAGGGTQYF.

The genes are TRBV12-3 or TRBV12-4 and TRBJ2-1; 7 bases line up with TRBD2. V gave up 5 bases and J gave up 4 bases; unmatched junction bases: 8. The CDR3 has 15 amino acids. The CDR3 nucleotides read TGTGCCAGCAGTGAAGTAGCGGGCGAGTACAATGAGCAGTTCTTC. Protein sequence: CASSEVAGEYNEQFF.

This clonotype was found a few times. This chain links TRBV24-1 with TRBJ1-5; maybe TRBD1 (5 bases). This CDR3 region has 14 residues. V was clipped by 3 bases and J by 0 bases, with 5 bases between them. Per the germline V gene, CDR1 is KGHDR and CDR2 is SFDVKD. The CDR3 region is CATSDGHSNQPQHF. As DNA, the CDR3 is TGTGCCACCAGTGATGGACATAGCAATCAGCCCCAGCATTTT.

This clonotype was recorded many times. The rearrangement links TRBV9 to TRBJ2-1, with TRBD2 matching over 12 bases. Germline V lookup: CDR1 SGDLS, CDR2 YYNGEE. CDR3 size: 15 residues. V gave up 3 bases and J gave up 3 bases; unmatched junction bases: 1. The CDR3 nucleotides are TGTGCCAGCAGCGCGGGACTAGCGGGCTACAATGAGCAGTTCTTC. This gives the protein CASSAGLAGYNEQFF.

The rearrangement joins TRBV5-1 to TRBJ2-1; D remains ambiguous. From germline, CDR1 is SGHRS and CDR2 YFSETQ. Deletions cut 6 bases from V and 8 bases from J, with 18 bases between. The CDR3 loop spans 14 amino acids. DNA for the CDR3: TGCGCCAGCACCGCATATGAGAGTTTTCATGAGCAGTTCTTC. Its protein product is CASTAYESFHEQFF. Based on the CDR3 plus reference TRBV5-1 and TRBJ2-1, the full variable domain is KAGVTQTPRYLIKTRGQQVTLSCSPISGHRSVSWYQQTPGQGLQFLFEYFSETQRNKGNFPGRFSGRQFSNSRSEMNVSTLELGDSALYLCASTAYESFHEQFFGPGTRLTVL.

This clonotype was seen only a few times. The CDR3 region is CSARDTKGRNNEKLFF. The CDR3 DNA follows: TGCAGTGCTAGAGATACTAAGGGACGGAATAATGAAAAACTGTTTTTT. This chain connects TRBV20-1 to TRBJ1-4, with D possibly matching TRBD1 (5 bases). V gave up 0 bases and J gave up 4 bases, with 15 bases separating them. The CDR3 is 16 amino acids. Germline V gives CDR1 DFQATT, CDR2 SNEGSKA (reference sequence).

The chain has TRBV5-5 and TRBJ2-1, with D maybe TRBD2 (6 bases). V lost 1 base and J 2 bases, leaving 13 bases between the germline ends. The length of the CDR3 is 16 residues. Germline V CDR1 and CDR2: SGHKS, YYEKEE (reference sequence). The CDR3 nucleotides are TGTGCCAGCAGCTTGACGGGGGAGATCCCCTACAATGAGCAGTTCTTC. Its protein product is CASSLTGEIPYNEQFF.

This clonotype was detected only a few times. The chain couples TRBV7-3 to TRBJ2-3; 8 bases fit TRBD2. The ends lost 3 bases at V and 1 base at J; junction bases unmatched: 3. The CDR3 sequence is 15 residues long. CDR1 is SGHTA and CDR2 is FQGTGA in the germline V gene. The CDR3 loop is CASSFGGAGTDTQYF. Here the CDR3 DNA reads TGTGCCAGCAGCTTCGGGGGGGCTGGCACAGATACGCAGTATTTT.

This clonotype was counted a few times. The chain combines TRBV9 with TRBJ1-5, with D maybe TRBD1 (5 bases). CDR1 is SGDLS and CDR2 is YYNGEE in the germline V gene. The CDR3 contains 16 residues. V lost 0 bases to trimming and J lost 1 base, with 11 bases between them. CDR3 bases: TGTGCCAGCAGCGTAGATGCAGGGAGGAGCAATCAGCCCCAGCATTTT. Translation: CASSVDAGRSNQPQHF.

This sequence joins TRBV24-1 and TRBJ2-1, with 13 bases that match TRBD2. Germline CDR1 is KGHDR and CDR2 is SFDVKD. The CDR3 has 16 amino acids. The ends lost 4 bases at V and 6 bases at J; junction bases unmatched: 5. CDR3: CATSDSTSGRANEQFF. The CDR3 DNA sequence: TGTGCCACCAGTGACTCAACTAGCGGGAGGGCCAATGAGCAGTTCTTC.

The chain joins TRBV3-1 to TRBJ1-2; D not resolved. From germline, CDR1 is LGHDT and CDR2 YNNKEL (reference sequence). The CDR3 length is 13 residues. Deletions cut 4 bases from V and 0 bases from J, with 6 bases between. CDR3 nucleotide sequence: TGTGCCAGCAGCCCTGACGCTAACTATGGCTACACCTTC. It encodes CASSPDANYGYTF.

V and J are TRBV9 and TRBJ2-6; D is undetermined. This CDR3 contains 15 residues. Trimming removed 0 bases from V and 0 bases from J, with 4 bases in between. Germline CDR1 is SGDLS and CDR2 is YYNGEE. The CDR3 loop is CASSVDDSGANVLTF. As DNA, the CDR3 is TGTGCCAGCAGCGTAGATGACTCTGGGGCCAACGTCCTGACTTTC.

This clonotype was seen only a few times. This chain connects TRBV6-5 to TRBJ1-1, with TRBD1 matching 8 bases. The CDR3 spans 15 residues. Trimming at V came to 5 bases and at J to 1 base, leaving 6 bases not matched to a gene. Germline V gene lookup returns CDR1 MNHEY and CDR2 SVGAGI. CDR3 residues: CASSNPGTGNTEAFF. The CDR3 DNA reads TGTGCCAGCAGTAACCCCGGGACAGGGAACACTGAAGCTTTCTTT.

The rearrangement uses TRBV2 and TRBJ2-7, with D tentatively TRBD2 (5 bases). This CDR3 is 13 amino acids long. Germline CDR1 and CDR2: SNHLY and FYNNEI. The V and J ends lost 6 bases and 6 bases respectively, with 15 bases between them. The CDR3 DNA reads TGTGCCAGCAGCCCCGGGATTGAGGGCGAGCAGTACTTC. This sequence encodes CASSPGIEGEQYF.

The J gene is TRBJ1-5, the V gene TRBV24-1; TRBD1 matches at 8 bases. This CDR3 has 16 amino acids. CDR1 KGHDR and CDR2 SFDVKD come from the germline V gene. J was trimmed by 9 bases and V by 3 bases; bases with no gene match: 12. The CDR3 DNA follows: TGTGCCACCAGTGATCCAACGACAGGGGCGACGTGGCCCCAGCATTTT. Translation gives CATSDPTTGATWPQHF.

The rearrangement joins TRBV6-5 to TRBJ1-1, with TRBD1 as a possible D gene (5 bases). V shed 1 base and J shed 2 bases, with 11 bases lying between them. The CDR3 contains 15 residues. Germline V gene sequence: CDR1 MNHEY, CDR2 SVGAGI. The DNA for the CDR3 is TGTGCCAGCAGTTACTATGGGGGAACTAACACTGAAGCTTTCTTT. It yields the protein CASSYYGGTNTEAFF.

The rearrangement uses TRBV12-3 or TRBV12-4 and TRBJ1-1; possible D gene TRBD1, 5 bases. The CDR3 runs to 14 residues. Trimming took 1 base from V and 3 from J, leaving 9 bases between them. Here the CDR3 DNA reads TGTGCCAGCAGTTTAGGCAGGGTTGACACTGAAGCTTTCTTT. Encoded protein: CASSLGRVDTEAFF.

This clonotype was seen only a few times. The DNA of the CDR3 is TGTGCCACCAGTGTGGCCGGGGGCGAGCAGTACTTC. Translated: CATSVAGGEQYF. The J gene is TRBJ2-7, the V gene TRBV24-1, with a weak D call TRBD2 (6 bases). Germline V gene lookup returns CDR1 KGHDR and CDR2 SFDVKD. The CDR3 has 12 amino acids. V was cut by 5 bases and J by 6 bases, with 10 bases left in between.

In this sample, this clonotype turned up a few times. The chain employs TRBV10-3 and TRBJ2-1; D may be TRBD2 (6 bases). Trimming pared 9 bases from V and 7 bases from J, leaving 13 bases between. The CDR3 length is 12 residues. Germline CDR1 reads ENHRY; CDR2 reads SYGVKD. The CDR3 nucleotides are TGTGCCATTACGGGACTTCGAAATGAGCAGTTCTTC. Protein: CAITGLRNEQFF.

The CDR3 loop is CASSEGGGAFF. The DNA for the CDR3 is TGTGCCAGCAGTGAGGGGGGGGGAGCTTTCTTT. This chain links TRBV25-1 with TRBJ1-1; D is perhaps TRBD1 (5 bases). The germline V and J ends were trimmed by 3 bases and 10 bases, with 9 bases remaining between them. Germline CDR1 and CDR2: MGHDK and SYGVNS. There are 11 residues in the CDR3. The complete variable domain, with remaining parts taken from reference TRBV25-1 and TRBJ1-1, reads EADIYQTPRYLVIGTGKKITLECSQTMGHDKMYWYQQDPGMELHLIHYSYGVNSTEKGDLSSESTVSRIRTEHFPLTLESARPSHTSQYLCASSEGGGAFFGQGTRLTVV.

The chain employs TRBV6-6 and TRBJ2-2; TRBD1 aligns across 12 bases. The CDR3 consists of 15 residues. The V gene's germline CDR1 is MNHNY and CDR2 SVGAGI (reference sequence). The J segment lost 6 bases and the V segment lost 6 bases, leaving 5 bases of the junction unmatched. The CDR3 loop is CASSPRDRGPGELFF. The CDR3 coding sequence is TGTGCCAGCAGCCCCCGGGACAGGGGGCCCGGGGAGCTGTTTTTT.

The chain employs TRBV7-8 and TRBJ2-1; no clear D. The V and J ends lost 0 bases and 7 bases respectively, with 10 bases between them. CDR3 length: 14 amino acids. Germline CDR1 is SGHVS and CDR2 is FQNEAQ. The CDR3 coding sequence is TGTGCCAGCAGCTTAGCCGTCAGTCGGAATGAGCAGTTCTTC. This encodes CASSLAVSRNEQFF.

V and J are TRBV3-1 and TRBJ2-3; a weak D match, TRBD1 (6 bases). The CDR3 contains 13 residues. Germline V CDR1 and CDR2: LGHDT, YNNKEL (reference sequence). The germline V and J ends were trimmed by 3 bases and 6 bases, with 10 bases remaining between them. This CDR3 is CASSHPQGDTQYF. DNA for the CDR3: TGTGCCAGCAGCCATCCTCAGGGGGATACGCAGTATTTT.

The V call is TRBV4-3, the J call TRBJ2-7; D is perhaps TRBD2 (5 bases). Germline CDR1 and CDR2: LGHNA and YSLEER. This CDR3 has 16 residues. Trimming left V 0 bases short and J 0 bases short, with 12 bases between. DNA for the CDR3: TGCGCCAGCAGCCAAGAGAGGGCACACTTCTCCTACGAGCAGTACTTC. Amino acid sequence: CASSQERAHFSYEQYF.

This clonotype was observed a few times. This CDR3 is CSAPEGGVHGELFF. The CDR3 coding sequence is TGCAGTGCTCCGGAAGGGGGGGTTCACGGGGAGCTGTTTTTT. The chain joins TRBV20-1 to TRBJ2-2, with a weak D call TRBD2 (7 bases). Trimming shortened V by 5 bases and J by 7 bases, and 17 bases separated the two germline ends. The CDR3 extends over 14 amino acids. Germline V lookup: CDR1 DFQATT, CDR2 SNEGSKA (reference sequence).

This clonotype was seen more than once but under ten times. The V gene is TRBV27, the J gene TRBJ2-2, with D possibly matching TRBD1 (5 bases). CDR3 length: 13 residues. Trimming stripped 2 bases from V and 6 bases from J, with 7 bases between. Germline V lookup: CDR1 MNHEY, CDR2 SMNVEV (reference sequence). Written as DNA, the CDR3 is TGTGCCAGCAGTTTAGGGGCTCCCGGGGAGCTGTTTTTT. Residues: CASSLGAPGELFF.

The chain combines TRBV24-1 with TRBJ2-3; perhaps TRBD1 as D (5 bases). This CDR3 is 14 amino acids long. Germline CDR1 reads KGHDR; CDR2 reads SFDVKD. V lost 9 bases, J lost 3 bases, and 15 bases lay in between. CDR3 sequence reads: CATGTGPATDTQYF. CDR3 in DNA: TGTGCCACCGGAACAGGCCCCGCGACAGATACGCAGTATTTT.

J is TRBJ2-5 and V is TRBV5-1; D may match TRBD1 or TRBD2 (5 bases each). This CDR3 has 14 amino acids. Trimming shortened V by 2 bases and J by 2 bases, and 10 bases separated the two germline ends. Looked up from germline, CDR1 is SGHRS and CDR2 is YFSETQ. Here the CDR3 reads CASSFQGVQETQYF. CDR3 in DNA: TGCGCCAGCAGCTTTCAGGGAGTACAAGAGACCCAGTACTTC. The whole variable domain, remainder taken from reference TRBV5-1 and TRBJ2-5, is KAGVTQTPRYLIKTRGQQVTLSCSPISGHRSVSWYQQTPGQGLQFLFEYFSETQRNKGNFPGRFSGRQFSNSRSEMNVSTLELGDSALYLCASSFQGVQETQYFGPGTRLLVL.

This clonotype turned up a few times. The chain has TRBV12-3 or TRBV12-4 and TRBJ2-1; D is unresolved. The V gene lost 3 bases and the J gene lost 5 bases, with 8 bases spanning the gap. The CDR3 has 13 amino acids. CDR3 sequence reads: CASSFGSDNEQFF. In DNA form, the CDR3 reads TGTGCCAGCAGTTTCGGGTCGGACAATGAGCAGTTCTTC.

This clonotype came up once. CDR3 in amino acids: CASTSGGRTTEQYF. CDR3 nucleotide sequence: TGTGCCAGCACCTCGGGGGGGAGAACTACCGAGCAGTACTTC. The rearrangement joins TRBV7-9 to TRBJ2-7, with 8 positions matching TRBD2. This CDR3 comprises 14 residues. In germline, CDR1 is SEHNR, CDR2 FQNEAQ (reference sequence). J gave up 6 bases and V 7 bases, and 11 bases lay outside the gene matches.